The rows below give T cell receptor beta chains drawn from one sample of a study of CD8 T cells in ankylosing spondylitis. Each CDR3 protein gets one entry after TCRdb re-called the 5' RACE reads with MiXCR. The sample contains about 260,000 distinct CDR3 sequences, approximately 20% of which appear only once. Sequenced input: blood, either unsorted or a sorted T cell fraction (not recorded which). The receptor set was obtained from a male donor with ankylosing spondylitis or in good health (not recorded which). CDR3s include the opening cysteine and the closing phenylalanine or tryptophan. D genes are given only for firm matches. Clone size is stated in some rows and not others, as once, few, many or a class when expanded.

v_call	j_call	d_call	clone_size	cdr3_aa	cdr3_nt
TRBV27	TRBJ2-3	TRBD2	many	CASSLIAGADTQYF	TGTGCCAGCAGTTTGATAGCGGGAGCAGATACGCAGTATTTT
TRBV7-3	TRBJ2-3	TRBD2	-	CASSNDRGLAVRTDTQYF	TGTGCCAGCAGCAACGACCGCGGACTAGCGGTCCGCACAGATACGCAGTATTTT
TRBV29-1	TRBJ2-1	-	-	CSVRGAEQFF	TGCAGCGTTAGGGGGGCCGAGCAGTTCTTC
TRBV28	TRBJ1-2	-	many	CASSDSLYGYTF	TGTGCCAGCAGTGACAGTCTCTATGGCTACACCTTC
TRBV12-3/TRBV12-4	TRBJ2-5	-	many	CASSLGQWETQYF	TGTGCCAGCAGTTTAGGACAATGGGAGACCCAGTACTTC
TRBV3-1	TRBJ2-2	TRBD2	once	CASSRLGMAGGLKNTGELFF	TGTGCCAGCAGCCGGCTAGGAATGGCGGGGGGCCTAAAGAACACCGGGGAGCTGTTTTTT
TRBV4-1	TRBJ2-5	-	many	CASSQEWVETQYF	TGCGCCAGCAGCCAAGAGTGGGTAGAGACCCAGTACTTC
TRBV5-1	TRBJ1-2	-	few	CASGSGGSGVGYTF	TGCGCCAGCGGATCGGGCGGCAGCGGGGTCGGCTACACCTTC
TRBV20-1	TRBJ2-3	-	-	CCARDEGRRPTDTQYF	TGCTGTGCTAGAGACGAGGGGCGGAGACCCACAGATACGCAGTATTTT
TRBV5-1	TRBJ2-1	TRBD2	few	CASSLGVAGLNEQFF	TGCGCCAGCAGCTTGGGAGTAGCGGGACTCAATGAGCAGTTCTTC
TRBV5-1	TRBJ2-1	TRBD2	-	CASSPPNGRVNEQFF	TGCGCCAGCAGCCCCCCCAACGGGAGGGTCAATGAGCAGTTCTTC
TRBV20-1	TRBJ2-1	-	many	CSARGVNTNEQFF	TGCAGTGCTCGAGGGGTCAACACCAATGAGCAGTTCTTC
TRBV9	TRBJ2-1	-	few	CASSPSYIAYNEQFF	TGTGCCAGCAGCCCGAGCTACATTGCCTACAATGAGCAGTTCTTC
TRBV4-2	TRBJ1-5	-	few	CASSQDPLQGSNQPQHF	TGTGCCAGCAGCCAAGATCCCTTACAGGGTAGCAATCAGCCCCAGCATTTT
TRBV12-3/TRBV12-4	TRBJ1-1	TRBD1	-	CASRSGQGGEAFF	TGTGCCAGCAGGTCGGGACAGGGAGGGGAAGCTTTCTTT
TRBV5-6	TRBJ1-4	TRBD1	many	CASSGDRGTANEKLFF	TGTGCCAGCAGCGGGGACAGGGGGACGGCTAATGAAAAACTGTTTTTT
TRBV20-1	TRBJ2-1	TRBD2	few	CSARDFSGGYNEQFF	TGCAGTGCTAGAGATTTTAGCGGGGGCTACAATGAGCAGTTCTTC
TRBV3-1	TRBJ1-2	-	-	CASSRDPTGYSGYTF	TGTGCCAGCAGCCGAGATCCGACCGGATATAGTGGCTACACCTTC
TRBV7-2	TRBJ2-1	TRBD2	-	CASSLERGGFEQFF	TGTGCCAGCAGCTTAGAGCGGGGGGGCTTTGAGCAGTTCTTC
TRBV10-3	TRBJ2-3	-	-	CAIQDRQGTDTQYF	TGTGCCATCCAAGACCGACAGGGCACAGATACGCAGTATTTT
TRBV25-1	TRBJ2-5	TRBD2	-	CASSEIGTSGPETQYF	TGTGCCAGCAGTGAAATCGGGACTAGCGGTCCAGAGACCCAGTACTTC
TRBV20-1	TRBJ2-1	-	few	CSARTSLWNEQFF	TGCAGTGCTCGAACGTCGCTGTGGAATGAGCAGTTCTTC
TRBV20-1	TRBJ2-1	TRBD2	-	CSARDSGPPLYNEQFF	TGCAGTGCTAGAGATAGCGGGCCCCCCCTCTACAATGAGCAGTTCTTC
TRBV5-1	TRBJ2-3	-	few	CASSKGQTTDTQYF	TGCGCCAGCAGCAAAGGACAGACCACAGATACGCAGTATTTT
TRBV24-1	TRBJ1-4	TRBD1	few	CATSGGQDEKLFF	TGTGCCACCAGTGGAGGACAGGATGAAAAACTGTTTTTT
TRBV6-5	TRBJ1-6	-	many	CASSYSIGGSYNSPLHF	TGTGCCAGCAGTTACTCGATAGGGGGCTCCTATAATTCACCCCTCCACTTT
TRBV9	TRBJ2-2	-	few	CASSVLPDLPPTGELFF	TGTGCCAGCAGCGTACTCCCTGACCTCCCTCCCACCGGGGAGCTGTTTTTT
TRBV28	TRBJ1-5	-	few	CASTAVGSFGQPQHF	TGTGCCAGCACCGCGGTAGGTAGCTTTGGTCAGCCCCAGCATTTT
TRBV11-2	TRBJ2-2	TRBD2	few	CASSLEWGGTGELFF	TGTGCCAGCAGCTTAGAGTGGGGGGGTACCGGGGAGCTGTTTTTT
TRBV4-2	TRBJ1-1	TRBD1	once	CASSQDHGSAGGVATEAFF	TGTGCCAGCAGCCAAGATCACGGGTCAGCAGGGGGGGTTGCCACTGAAGCTTTCTTT
TRBV5-1	TRBJ1-2	-	-	CASSQEVQGALGYTF	TGCGCCAGCAGCCAAGAGGTCCAGGGCGCCCTTGGCTACACCTTC
TRBV12-3/TRBV12-4	TRBJ2-2	-	few	CASKVAGGGGNTGELFF	TGTGCCAGCAAGGTAGCGGGCGGAGGGGGGAACACCGGGGAGCTGTTTTTT
TRBV7-2	TRBJ1-1	TRBD1	-	CASSPNGQGNTEAFF	TGTGCCAGCAGCCCTAACGGACAGGGGAACACTGAAGCTTTCTTT
TRBV3-1	TRBJ1-4	-	few	CASSQDLAEKLFF	TGTGCCAGCAGCCAAGATCTTGCCGAAAAACTGTTTTTT
TRBV12-3/TRBV12-4	TRBJ2-1	TRBD2	few	CASSFAGGYNEQFF	TGTGCCAGCAGTTTTGCGGGGGGTTACAATGAGCAGTTCTTC
TRBV1	TRBJ2-1	-	-	CTSSPYHAAGAYNEQFF	TGCACCAGCAGCCCTTATCACGCAGCGGGGGCCTACAATGAGCAGTTCTTC
TRBV6-1	TRBJ2-3	TRBD2	-	CASSPRGGAGDTQYF	TGTGCCAGCAGTCCCCGGGGGGGCGCGGGAGATACGCAGTATTTT
TRBV12-3/TRBV12-4	TRBJ1-6	TRBD1	-	CASSLEGQGKSPLHF	TGTGCCAGCAGTCTAGAAGGACAGGGGAAATCACCCCTCCACTTT
TRBV5-6	TRBJ2-1	TRBD2	few	CASSLASPEREGNEQFF	TGTGCCAGCAGCTTGGCCTCTCCCGAGCGGGAGGGCAATGAGCAGTTCTTC
TRBV7-6	TRBJ1-1	-	many	CASSFAGSTEAFF	TGTGCCAGCAGCTTCGCGGGAAGTACTGAAGCTTTCTTT
TRBV10-1	TRBJ2-1	TRBD1	-	CASSRGQGILDEQFF	TGCGCCAGCAGCCGAGGACAGGGGATTTTAGATGAGCAGTTCTTC
TRBV12-3/TRBV12-4	TRBJ1-1	TRBD1	-	CASSQTGDTSIFSNTEAFF	TGTGCCAGCAGTCAGACAGGGGACACGTCCATTTTCTCGAACACTGAAGCTTTCTTT
TRBV29-1	TRBJ1-2	-	few	CSVTDINYGYTF	TGCAGCGTGACGGACATCAACTATGGCTACACCTTC
TRBV12-3/TRBV12-4	TRBJ2-5	-	-	CTSSSGVAVETQYF	TGTACCAGCAGTTCCGGGGTTGCGGTGGAGACCCAGTACTTC
TRBV7-3	TRBJ2-5	-	-	CASSLTGAGAETQYF	TGTGCCAGCAGCTTAACGGGGGCAGGAGCAGAGACCCAGTACTTC
TRBV28	TRBJ2-5	TRBD1	-	CASIPDRLQETQYF	TGTGCCAGCATCCCGGACAGGTTACAAGAGACCCAGTACTTC
TRBV30	TRBJ1-2	-	few	CAWSNRRDYGYTF	TGTGCCTGGAGTAACAGGCGGGACTATGGCTACACCTTC
TRBV20-1	TRBJ2-1	TRBD2	-	CSATLGLADSYNEQFF	TGCAGTGCCACCCTAGGACTAGCGGACTCCTACAATGAGCAGTTCTTC
TRBV5-4	TRBJ1-3	-	few	CASSTDSSGNTIYF	TGTGCCAGCAGCACGGACAGCTCTGGAAACACCATATATTTT